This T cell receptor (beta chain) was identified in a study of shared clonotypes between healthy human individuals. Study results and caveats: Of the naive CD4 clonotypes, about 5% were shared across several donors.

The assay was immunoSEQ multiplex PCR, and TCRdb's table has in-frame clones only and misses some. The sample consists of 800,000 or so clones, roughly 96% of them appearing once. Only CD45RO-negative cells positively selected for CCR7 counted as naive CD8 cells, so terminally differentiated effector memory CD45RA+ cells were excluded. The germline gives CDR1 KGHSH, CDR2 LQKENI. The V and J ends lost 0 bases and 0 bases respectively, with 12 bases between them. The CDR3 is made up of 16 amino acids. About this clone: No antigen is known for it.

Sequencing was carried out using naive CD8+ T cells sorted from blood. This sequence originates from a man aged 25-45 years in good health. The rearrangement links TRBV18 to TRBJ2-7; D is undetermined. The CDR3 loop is CASSPPRVGNSYEQYF. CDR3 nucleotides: TGTGCCAGCTCACCACCTAGGGTGGGAAACTCCTACGAGCAGTACTTC.